This T cell receptor beta chain was sequenced in a study of cytomegalovirus exposure and HLA in healthy donors. This CDR3 is built from 13 residues. CDR1 is SGHTA and CDR2 is FQGNSA in the germline V gene. Trimming cost V 6 bases and J 5 bases, with 12 bases left between them. Study observations and caveats: Several of the most significant clusters were apparently associated with common viral pathogens in a later analysis. Productive status was seen about 90% or about 30% of the time for most TCR beta V segments in an earlier analysis. Some V segments, TRBV6-2 and TRBV6-3 among them, were indistinguishable and were therefore excluded. Immune exposure was documented only through CMV serostatus.

Of note for this clone: Its antigen is unidentified.

The PCR used 60 Vbeta and 13 Jbeta primers. TCRdb's copy holds only in-frame clones and misses some; the assay was immunoSEQ multiplex PCR. The sample has about 160,000 clones; roughly 85% are singletons. V is TRBV7-2 and J is TRBJ2-3, with D possibly matching TRBD1 (6 bases). Sequencing used PBMCs. This TCR came from a man aged 35-49 years in good health and CMV-seronegative. The CDR3 protein is CASRKGDLDTQYF. In DNA form, the CDR3 reads TGTGCCAGCAGAAAGGGGGACCTAGATACGCAGTATTTT.